What follows are 23 T cell receptor beta chains derived from one specimen sequenced in a study of beta chain features in type 1 diabetes. Broader study findings: Significant though moderate, a shortening of TCRB CDR3s appeared in all four CD4+ subsets of Type 1 diabetes patients.

Their cognate antigens are unknown. Every bit of the isolated RNA underwent reverse transcription, so sequencing read expressed TCRB transcripts. Measured with immunoSEQ multiplex PCR; TCRdb has only the in-frame clones, and not every one. The data hold about 160,000 clones, with just over 8% observed a single time. The sample comprised central memory CD4+ T cells from blood. The receptors here all came from a woman younger than 35 with type 1 diabetes.

This sequence joins TRBV5-5 and TRBJ2-7; tentative D call: TRBD1 (6 bases). Germline loops: CDR1 SGHKS, CDR2 YYEKEE (reference sequence). Trimming took off 4 bases at V and 3 bases at J, with 11 bases between the two ends. The CDR3 loop spans 13 amino acids. The CDR3 loop is CASSHQGLYEQYF. In DNA, the CDR3 is TGTGCCAGCAGCCATCAGGGGCTCTACGAGCAGTACTTC.

This clone was picked up many times. This chain links TRBV5-1 with TRBJ1-6; possible D gene TRBD1, 6 bases. The CDR3 totals 13 residues. V was shortened by 0 bases and J by 8 bases, with 6 bases between the two germline ends. Germline CDR1 SGHRS, CDR2 YFSETQ. As DNA, the CDR3 is TGCGCCAGCAGCTTGGACAGGGATTCACCCCTCCACTTT. The encoded protein is CASSLDRDSPLHF. The full variable domain, its missing parts supplied by reference TRBV5-1 and TRBJ1-6, is KAGVTQTPRYLIKTRGQQVTLSCSPISGHRSVSWYQQTPGQGLQFLFEYFSETQRNKGNFPGRFSGRQFSNSRSEMNVSTLELGDSALYLCASSLDRDSPLHFGNGTRLTVT.

This clone occurred many times. This chain uses TRBV6-6 with TRBJ2-7; possible D gene TRBD1, 5 bases. Between the trimmed V and J ends, which lost 5 bases and 3 bases, there was a span of 8 bases. Germline V gene lookup returns CDR1 MNHNY and CDR2 SVGAGI (reference sequence). The CDR3 runs to 12 residues. Written as DNA, the CDR3 is TGTGCCAGCAGTCAGGGATTCTACGAGCAGTACTTC. Its protein is CASSQGFYEQYF.

V is TRBV12-2 and J is TRBJ1-5; the listed D gene, TRBD1, was not tested against the DNA. TRBV12-2 is deemed a pseudogene. The CDR3 runs 14 residues. The CDR3 DNA follows: TGTGCAAGTCGCTGTCCCCATAGCAATCAGCCCCAGCATTTT. Its translation: CASRCPHSNQPQHF.

This clone has only a few counts. V usage is TRBV12-5 and J usage is TRBJ2-3; no firm D call. Trimming cost V 6 bases and J 4 bases, with 8 bases left between them. Per the germline V gene, CDR1 is LGHNT and CDR2 is FRNRAP. The CDR3 is 12 residues long. The CDR3: CASGAMADTQYF. The CDR3 DNA reads TGTGCTAGTGGCGCTATGGCAGATACGCAGTATTTT.

This clone has a handful of counts. The chain recombines TRBV27 with TRBJ2-1, with TRBD1 as a possible D gene (5 bases). CDR3 size: 13 residues. The germline gives CDR1 MNHEY, CDR2 SMNVEV (reference sequence). Trimming shortened V by 6 bases and J by 9 bases, and 15 bases separated the two germline ends. CDR3 in DNA: TGTGCCAGCAGCTTCGCACCTAGGGGTGAGCAGTTCTTC. Amino acids: CASSFAPRGEQFF.

This chain's CDR3 is CAWSTGAYEQYF. CDR3 coding DNA: TGTGCCTGGAGTACAGGAGCCTACGAGCAGTACTTC. The chain links TRBV30 to TRBJ2-5, with D possibly being TRBD1 (5 bases). The DNA end is a closer match to TRBJ2-7, so the J assignment may be wrong. The CDR3 length is 12 residues. Looked up from germline, CDR1 is GTSNPN and CDR2 is SVGIG (reference sequence).

This sequence joins TRBV10-3 and TRBJ2-1, with 7 bases identical to TRBD1. With 1 base clipped from V and 7 bases from J, the junction kept 7 bases outside the gene matches. This CDR3 has 15 residues. From germline, CDR1 is ENHRY and CDR2 SYGVKD. The CDR3 loop reads CAISELSARGNEQFF. The DNA of the CDR3 is TGTGCCATCAGTGAGTTGAGCGCCAGGGGGAATGAGCAGTTCTTC.

The J gene is TRBJ1-2, the V gene TRBV7-9; a possible D gene is TRBD1 (5 bases). V was cut by 1 base and J by 14 bases, with 17 bases left in between. The CDR3 extends over 13 amino acids. From germline, CDR1 is SEHNR and CDR2 FQNEAQ (reference sequence). The CDR3 sequence is CASSLDGTGPGTF. The CDR3 DNA reads as TGTGCCAGCAGCTTAGATGGCACAGGCCCGGGTACCTTC.

This clone was picked up a small number of times. The chain joins TRBV5-1 to TRBJ1-1; 8 bases map to TRBD1. Germline assignment: CDR1 SGHRS and CDR2 YFSETQ. V dropped 4 bases and J dropped 0; count of bases not matched to a gene: 5. The CDR3 covers 15 residues. CDR3 protein: CASSAWTGMNTEAFF. The CDR3 bases are TGCGCCAGCAGCGCCTGGACAGGGATGAACACTGAAGCTTTCTTT.

V gene TRBV30 combines with J gene TRBJ2-7, with TRBD1 as a possible D gene (6 bases). CDR3 length: 12 amino acids. The V gene lost 2 bases and the J gene lost 4 bases, with 9 bases spanning the gap. CDR1 is GTSNPN and CDR2 is SVGIG in the germline V gene (reference sequence). This chain's CDR3 is CAWSRGGYEQYF. CDR3 coding DNA: TGTGCCTGGAGTAGAGGGGGATACGAGCAGTACTTC.

The genes are TRBV7-9 and TRBJ1-1; D gene ambiguous. The CDR3 is made up of 15 amino acids. Trimming took off 7 bases at V and 4 bases at J, with 19 bases between the two ends. CDR1 is SEHNR, CDR2 FQNEAQ, per germline (reference sequence). This CDR3 is CASTETVDSSTEAFF. The CDR3 DNA sequence: TGTGCCAGCACCGAAACTGTGGACTCCTCCACTGAAGCTTTCTTT.

The chain carries TRBV4-3 and TRBJ1-2; D unresolved. Germline V gene sequence: CDR1 LGHNA, CDR2 YSLEER. There are 12 residues in the CDR3. V was trimmed by 4 bases and J by 7 bases, leaving 10 bases between them. The CDR3 sequence is CASSLQTGGYTF. The CDR3 nucleotides read TGCGCCAGCAGCCTGCAGACGGGTGGCTACACCTTC.

Ten or more counts support this clone. The chain links TRBV25-1 to TRBJ2-7, with D tentatively TRBD2 (5 bases). The germline V gene encodes CDR1 MGHDK and CDR2 SYGVNS. The CDR3 has 14 amino acids. V shed 8 bases and J shed 0 bases, with 14 bases lying between them. This CDR3 reads CASRGGLSSYEQYF. In DNA form, the CDR3 reads TGTGCCAGCCGAGGAGGCCTAAGCTCCTACGAGCAGTACTTC.

This clone was detected only a few times. V is TRBV27 and J is TRBJ2-7, with 7 bases identical to TRBD2. V trimming: 8 bases; J trimming: 6 bases; junction bases outside the gene matches: 10. The CDR3 totals 13 residues. The germline gives CDR1 MNHEY, CDR2 SMNVEV (reference sequence). The CDR3 sequence: CASVLRGTGEQYF. CDR3 DNA sequence: TGTGCCAGCGTTTTGCGGGGGACGGGCGAGCAGTACTTC.

This clone was seen repeatedly, ten times or more. The rearrangement links TRBV29-1 to TRBJ1-1; D call uncertain. Germline V gene data show CDR1 as SQVTM and CDR2 as ANQGSEA. The CDR3 consists of 10 residues. The V gene lost 4 bases and the J gene lost 10 bases, with 10 bases spanning the gap. The CDR3 bases are TGCAGCGTTGTACGTGGGAGAGCTTTCTTT. Translation gives CSVVRGRAFF.

This clone was counted only a few times. V usage is TRBV14 and J usage is TRBJ2-5; D might be TRBD2 (6 bases). Per the germline V gene, CDR1 is SGHDN and CDR2 is FVKESK. V dropped 0 bases and J dropped 4 bases, with 12 bases sitting between them. The CDR3 extends over 15 amino acids. The CDR3 region has the DNA TGTGCCAGCAGCCAAGATTTGGGGGGAGGAGAGACCCAGTACTTC. It codes for CASSQDLGGGETQYF.

This clone appeared a few times. The genes are TRBV5-1 and TRBJ2-2, with 8 bases that match TRBD2. J was trimmed by 6 bases and V by 4 bases; bases with no gene match: 8. CDR3 length: 15 amino acids. The germline V gene has CDR1 SGHRS and CDR2 YFSETQ. The CDR3 region has the DNA TGCGCCAGCAGCCCGGGACTAGGGAGGTCCGGGGAGCTGTTTTTT. Translation: CASSPGLGRSGELFF. Full variable domain (outside the CDR3, taken from reference TRBV5-1 and TRBJ2-2): KAGVTQTPRYLIKTRGQQVTLSCSPISGHRSVSWYQQTPGQGLQFLFEYFSETQRNKGNFPGRFSGRQFSNSRSEMNVSTLELGDSALYLCASSPGLGRSGELFFGEGSRLTVL.

This clone has only a few counts. Additional DNA sequences in this sample encode the identical CDR3. The V gene is TRBV7-9, the J gene TRBJ1-3, with D possibly TRBD1 on 5 matching bases. The V and J ends lost 5 bases and 0 bases respectively, with 11 bases between them. Germline CDR1 and CDR2: SEHNR and FQNEAQ (reference sequence). This CDR3 region has 15 residues. In DNA form, the CDR3 reads TGTGCCAGCAGCCCACGGGGGAACTCTGGAAACACCATATATTTT. Encoded protein: CASSPRGNSGNTIYF. Filled out from reference TRBV7-9 and TRBJ1-3, the complete variable domain reads DTGVSQNPRHKITKRGQNVTFRCDPISEHNRLYWYRQTLGQGPEFLTYFQNEAQLEKSRLLSDRFSAERPKGSFSTLEIQRTEQGDSAMYLCASSPRGNSGNTIYFGEGSWLTVV.

This chain uses TRBV5-4 with TRBJ2-3; the match to TRBD2 covers 8 bases. Germline V gene sequence: CDR1 SGHNT, CDR2 YYREEE (reference sequence). The junction had 3 bases not matched to a gene; V was cut back by 2 bases and J by 1 base. The CDR3 runs 15 residues. The CDR3 region has the DNA TGTGCCAGCAGCTTAGGAGCGGGGGGCACAGATACGCAGTATTTT. Its protein is CASSLGAGGTDTQYF.

This chain uses TRBV19 with TRBJ2-1, with 7 nucleotides matching TRBD2. Germline V CDR1 and CDR2: LNHDA, SQIVND (reference sequence). This CDR3 has 14 amino acids. V was clipped by 9 bases and J by 6 bases; unmatched bases: 11. CDR3 loop: CASTSGTTINEQFF. In DNA, the CDR3 is TGTGCCAGCACGTCGGGGACTACCATCAATGAGCAGTTCTTC.

V and J are TRBV6-5 and TRBJ2-5; D is perhaps TRBD1 (6 bases). CDR3 length: 14 residues. The ends were cut back, 4 bases at V and 2 bases at J, with 11 bases in the middle. Germline assignment: CDR1 MNHEY and CDR2 SVGAGI. CDR3 protein: CASSSPDRQETQYF. The CDR3 DNA reads TGTGCCAGCAGTTCCCCGGACAGACAAGAGACCCAGTACTTC.

This clone has just a few counts. The sample holds other DNA sequences that translate to the same CDR3. V usage is TRBV2 and J usage is TRBJ1-1; D is undetermined. Trimming left V 4 bases short and J 1 base short, with 7 bases between. This CDR3 has 13 residues. Looked up from germline, CDR1 is SNHLY and CDR2 is FYNNEI. This chain's CDR3 is CASSAGENTEAFF. Written as DNA, the CDR3 is TGTGCCAGCAGTGCCGGGGAGAACACTGAAGCTTTCTTT.